Below, 25 T cell receptor beta chains from the same sample are listed, as sequenced in a study of metastatic and nonmetastatic thyroid tumors. Thyroid surgery was preceded by no treatment in any patient. TCRdb re-clonotyped the PCR reads through MiXCR. The table shows about 85,000 clones, with 8% to 9.5% occurring only once. The specimen sequenced was blood. The receptors shown here come from a female donor with papillary thyroid cancer or a benign thyroid nodule (not recorded which). Some clones in this sample may be carry-over from other donors' samples.

This clone has just a few counts. Other DNA sequences in this specimen translate into the identical CDR3. The chain joins TRBV28 to TRBJ1-1; D call uncertain. Trimming took 2 bases from V and 1 from J, leaving 8 bases between them. CDR1 is MDHEN and CDR2 is SYDVKM in the germline V gene. The length of the CDR3 is 14 residues. CDR3 DNA sequence: TGTGCCAGCAGTTTACCATGGAGGAACACTGAAGCTTTCTTT. Translating it yields CASSLPWRNTEAFF.

This clone has a count of ten or more. The V and J genes are TRBV20-1 and TRBJ2-7, with D tentatively TRBD1 (5 bases). V lost 0 bases and J 5 bases, leaving 17 bases between the germline ends. Germline V gene sequence: CDR1 DFQATT, CDR2 SNEGSKA (reference sequence). The CDR3 covers 15 residues. CDR3: CSARDSVSRGHEQYF. In DNA, the CDR3 is TGCAGTGCTAGAGATTCGGTCTCTAGGGGCCACGAGCAGTACTTC.

This clone showed up many times. The V gene is TRBV18, the J gene TRBJ2-7; tentatively, D is TRBD2 (6 bases). CDR3 size: 16 residues. The V end lost 6 bases, the J end lost 0 bases, and 18 bases lay between the germline ends. The germline CDR1 and CDR2 sequences are KGHSH and LQKENI. The CDR3 DNA follows: TGTGCCAGCTCCCAGGCGGGGACTGGGAGCTCCTACGAGCAGTACTTC. As protein: CASSQAGTGSSYEQYF.

This clone occurred many times. The rearrangement links TRBV11-1 to TRBJ2-5; no clear D gene. CDR1 SGHAT and CDR2 FQDESV come from the germline V gene (reference sequence). The CDR3 is 14 residues long. V dropped 1 base and J dropped 7 bases, with 13 bases sitting between them. The CDR3 region has the DNA TGTGCCAGCAGCTTAGAGGCTGGGCGAGGGACCCAGTACTTC. Translating gives CASSLEAGRGTQYF.

This clone turned up a few times. It may be a read error: a sequence one base away is much more abundant. The chain employs TRBV5-1 and TRBJ2-6; D call uncertain. V was trimmed by 0 bases and J by 2 bases, leaving 9 bases between them. CDR1 is SGHRS, CDR2 YFSETQ, per germline. This CDR3 has 16 residues. CDR3 coding DNA: TGCGCCAGCAGCTTGGAGAGGCCTACTGGGGCCAACGTCCTGACTTTC. It yields the protein CASSLERPTGANVLTF. Together with reference TRBV5-1 and TRBJ2-6, the CDR3 gives the full variable domain: KAGVTQTPRYLIKTRGQQVTLSCSPISGHRSVSWYQQTPGQGLQFLFEYFSETQRNKGNFPGRFSGRQFSNSRSEMNVSTLELGDSALYLCASSLERPTGANVLTFGAGSRLTVL.

With respect to this clone: Just one base apart from a much larger clone, this may be a read error. DNA of the CDR3: TGCGCCAGCGGCCAAGATTCGGGGGGAAACACCATATATTTT. Translating it yields CASGQDSGGNTIYF. The chain has TRBV4-1 and TRBJ1-3; no clear D. Germline V gives CDR1 MGHRA, CDR2 YSYEKL. The CDR3 has 14 amino acids.

This clone was picked up a small number of times. A junction end diverges from the germline sequence, so it may reflect a read error. The chain employs TRBV6-1 and TRBJ2-3; D gene unclear. The CDR3 is 15 residues long. CDR1 is MNHNS and CDR2 is SASEGT in the germline V gene. The CDR3 reads CASSESDSSTDAQYF. The CDR3 DNA is TGTGCCAGCAGTGAGTCCGACTCTTCCACAGATGCGCAGTATTTT.

In its sample, this clone was seen many times. The chain carries TRBV6-1 and TRBJ2-1, with D perhaps TRBD1 (6 bases). Germline values: CDR1 MNHNS, CDR2 SASEGT. The CDR3 extends over 15 amino acids. Trimming pared 1 base from V and 4 bases from J, leaving 11 bases between. In DNA form, the CDR3 reads TGTGCCAGCAGTGAAGGGTCAGGGGATTACAATGAGCAGTTCTTC. Protein: CASSEGSGDYNEQFF.

This clone was observed at least ten times. The chain links TRBV11-2 to TRBJ2-3; 11 bases map to TRBD2. The CDR3 covers 18 residues. Germline V gene sequence: CDR1 SGHAT, CDR2 FQNNGV. With 1 base clipped from V and 4 bases from J, the junction kept 10 bases outside the gene matches. CDR3 region: CASSLVVRDSGGADTQYF. In DNA, the CDR3 is TGTGCCAGCAGCTTAGTAGTTAGGGATAGCGGGGGGGCAGATACGCAGTATTTT.

This clone occurred many times. V is TRBV10-3 and J is TRBJ2-5, with 9 bases that match TRBD1. CDR1 and CDR2 (germline): ENHRY, SYGVKD. The V segment lost 4 bases and the J segment 4 bases; nucleotides outside the gene matches: 7. This CDR3 has 15 residues. The CDR3 reads CAISGTGGARETQYF. The CDR3 nucleotides are TGTGCCATCAGTGGCACAGGGGGCGCGCGAGAGACCCAGTACTTC.

This clone was found many times. The rearrangement links TRBV2 to TRBJ1-3, with D maybe TRBD1 (5 bases). The V gene's germline CDR1 is SNHLY and CDR2 FYNNEI. Deletions cut 11 bases from V and 4 bases from J, with 12 bases between. CDR3 size: 12 residues. The DNA for the CDR3 is TGTGCCGGCACCGGGGACGGAAACACCATATATTTT. It codes for CAGTGDGNTIYF.

The chain uses TRBV6-5 and TRBJ2-5; 9 nucleotides agree with TRBD1. Germline CDR1 and CDR2: MNHEY and SVGAGI. The CDR3 runs to 16 residues. J gave up 5 bases and V 2 bases, and 9 bases lay outside the gene matches. Here the CDR3 reads CASSYTSGQGGETQYF. In DNA, the CDR3 is TGTGCCAGCAGTTACACTTCGGGACAGGGAGGCGAGACCCAGTACTTC.

This clone was seen at least ten times. V and J are TRBV7-6 and TRBJ2-3, with no clear D. Germline V lookup: CDR1 SGHVS, CDR2 FNYEAQ. The V end lost 2 bases, the J end lost 3 bases, and 3 bases lay between the germline ends. The CDR3 consists of 12 residues. The DNA for the CDR3 is TGTGCCAGCAGCTTATTTACAGATACGCAGTATTTT. Protein sequence: CASSLFTDTQYF. Filled out from reference TRBV7-6 and TRBJ2-3, the complete variable domain reads GAGVSQSPRYKVTKRGQDVALRCDPISGHVSLYWYRQALGQGPEFLTYFNYEAQQDKSGLPNDRFSAERPEGSISTLTIQRTEQRDSAMYRCASSLFTDTQYFGPGTRLTVL.

This clone has a count of ten or more. V gene TRBV20-1 combines with J gene TRBJ1-2, with D maybe TRBD1 (6 bases). The germline CDR1 and CDR2 sequences are DFQATT and SNEGSKA (reference sequence). The ends were cut back, 5 bases at V and 4 bases at J, with 17 bases in the middle. This CDR3 is 14 amino acids long. The DNA of the CDR3 is TGCAGTGCTTACCCCCAGGGGTTAAGCTATGGCTACACCTTC. Translating gives CSAYPQGLSYGYTF.

This clone has just a few counts. The chain is built from TRBV9 and TRBJ2-7; D is ambiguous. With 0 bases removed from V and 6 bases from J, the gap between germline ends came to 13 bases. Germline CDR1 is SGDLS and CDR2 is YYNGEE. The CDR3 spans 14 residues. CDR3 region: CASSVEDGGIEQYF. The CDR3 DNA reads as TGTGCCAGCAGCGTAGAGGACGGTGGGATCGAGCAGTACTTC. The variable domain in full, completed from reference TRBV9 and TRBJ2-7, reads DSGVTQTPKHLITATGQRVTLRCSPRSGDLSVYWYQQSLDQGLQFLIQYYNGEERAKGNILERFSAQQFPDLHSELNLSSLELGDSALYFCASSVEDGGIEQYFGPGTRLTVT.

This clone has just a few counts. The V and J genes are TRBV9 and TRBJ2-1; TRBD2 aligns across 7 bases. With V trimmed by 0 bases and J by 4 bases, 10 bases remained unmatched. The CDR3 is 17 residues long. The germline CDR1 and CDR2 sequences are SGDLS and YYNGEE. The CDR3 spells CASSVEAGGGKYNEQFF. The CDR3 coding sequence is TGTGCCAGCAGCGTAGAGGCGGGCGGGGGAAAATACAATGAGCAGTTCTTC.

This clone was observed a few times. The rearrangement joins TRBV9 to TRBJ2-3; TRBD1 is a possible D gene (6 bases). The CDR3 covers 16 residues. V gave up 2 bases and J gave up 0 bases, with 13 bases separating them. The germline gives CDR1 SGDLS, CDR2 YYNGEE. This CDR3 reads CASSVGTGFSTDTQYF. DNA of the CDR3: TGTGCCAGCAGCGTTGGAACAGGGTTTAGCACAGATACGCAGTATTTT.

This clone occurred many times. The sample carries other DNA sequences with the same CDR3. The chain joins TRBV6-1 to TRBJ2-2; 7 positions agree with TRBD1. Germline-derived CDR1 and CDR2 are MNHNS and SASEGT. This CDR3 spans 18 amino acids. The ends lost 4 bases at V and 4 bases at J; junction bases unmatched: 15. In nucleotides, the CDR3 is TGTGCCAGCAGTGCACAGGGGAAGGGGCTTTCTGGCACCGGGGAGCTGTTTTTT. It translates to CASSAQGKGLSGTGELFF.

This clone was observed many times. J is TRBJ2-7 and V is TRBV4-1; 11 nucleotides line up with TRBD1. CDR3 size: 15 residues. The ends lost 2 bases at V and 7 bases at J; junction bases unmatched: 7. Germline CDR1 is MGHRA and CDR2 is YSYEKL. The CDR3 region has the DNA TGCGCCAGCAGCCAAACCGGGACAGGGGGTGGAGAGCAGTACTTC. It yields the protein CASSQTGTGGGEQYF.

This sequence joins TRBV9 and TRBJ2-3; the match to TRBD1 covers 7 bases. Germline CDR1 SGDLS, CDR2 YYNGEE. After removal of 1 base from V and 0 bases from J, the junction contained 8 bases not matched to a gene. The CDR3 consists of 17 residues. The CDR3 here is CASSVLTTGTSTDTQYF. CDR3 nucleotide sequence: TGTGCCAGCAGCGTATTGACGACAGGGACGAGCACAGATACGCAGTATTTT.

The sample holds many counts of this clone. V gene TRBV7-2 combines with J gene TRBJ1-4; TRBD1 aligns across 11 bases. Germline values: CDR1 SGHTA, CDR2 FQGNSA. The trim removed 5 bases at V and 7 bases at J, leaving 3 bases unmatched. The CDR3 spans 14 residues. The CDR3 DNA reads TGTGCCAGCAGCCGGGACAGGGGGGGTGAAAAACTGTTTTTT. Its translation: CASSRDRGGEKLFF.

This clone appeared many times. CDR3: CASRDSGIYEQYF. DNA of the CDR3: TGTGCCAGCAGAGACTCAGGGATCTACGAGCAGTACTTC. This chain connects TRBV2 to TRBJ2-7; possible D gene TRBD1, 5 bases. The germline V and J ends were trimmed by 6 bases and 3 bases, with 12 bases remaining between them. The V gene's germline CDR1 is SNHLY and CDR2 FYNNEI. The length of the CDR3 is 13 residues.

This clone was detected only a few times. This chain connects TRBV12-3 or TRBV12-4 to TRBJ2-1; perhaps TRBD2 as D (6 bases). V gave up 7 bases and J gave up 2 bases, with 18 bases separating them. The CDR3 sequence is 16 residues long. CDR3 sequence reads: CASTLGGAVTYNEQFF. The CDR3 bases are TGTGCCAGCACCTTAGGAGGGGCAGTTACCTACAATGAGCAGTTCTTC.

This clone was observed at least ten times. The chain uses TRBV12-3 or TRBV12-4 and TRBJ1-5; D may be TRBD1 (5 bases). The CDR3 contains 16 residues. V was trimmed by 7 bases and J by 5 bases, leaving 21 bases between them. The CDR3 nucleotides read TGTGCCAGCAACGACAAGGGAAGGGGTTCCGATCAGCCCCAGCATTTT. Amino acids: CASNDKGRGSDQPQHF.

This clone was picked up many times. This chain connects TRBV6-1 to TRBJ1-1, with 7 bases that match TRBD1. The CDR3 is made up of 14 amino acids. Germline CDR1 MNHNS, CDR2 SASEGT. V trimming: 5 bases; J trimming: 4 bases; junction bases outside the gene matches: 7. The CDR3 coding sequence is TGTGCCAGCAGTAACACAGGGGAGGGCACTGAAGCTTTCTTT. Protein sequence: CASSNTGEGTEAFF.